This T cell receptor beta chain derives from a study of T cells in Graves' hyperthyroidism and ophthalmopathy. Trimming left V 7 bases short and J 2 bases short, with 11 bases between. This CDR3 has 13 amino acids. Germline lookup yields CDR1 MDHEN and CDR2 SYDVKM. Whole-study results and caveats: Most expanded thyroid clonotypes above 0.001 recurred in blood. Before onset, ophthalmopathy was predicted by the model a median approximately 6.7 months earlier.

There are many counts of this clonotype. Its antigen is unidentified. Uncontrolled infection, other autoimmune disease, pregnancy or lactation disqualified patients from enrolment. Researchers amplified the TCR beta CDR3 regions from RNA transcripts. First-round RT-PCR with HTBI primers amplified the TCR CDR3 region. MiXCR, applied by TCRdb to the multiplex PCR reads, yields one record per CDR3 protein. The table includes over 250,000 distinct CDR3 sequences, approximately 21% detected once. This TCR was recovered from a man under 40 with Graves' ophthalmopathy. The sample taken for sequencing was blood. The V gene is TRBV28, the J gene TRBJ1-2, with D perhaps TRBD1 (5 bases). CDR3 residues: CASTSGANYGYTF. CDR3 DNA: TGTGCCAGCACCTCCGGGGCCAACTATGGCTACACCTTC.